This TCR beta chain was sequenced during a study of T-cell reconstitution after alpha-beta-depleted transplantation in children (dated by TCRdb to the mid-2010s). Some background on the complete study: Using TCR repertoire profiling, the study followed T-cell immune reconstitution in a quantitative way in children after TCRalphabeta/CD19-depleted allogeneic hematopoietic cell transplantation.

Beyond this particular receptor, the publication reports: Hyperexpanded clone frequencies declined over subsequent months; after one year, T-cell counts and TCRbeta diversity were mostly attributed to newly produced T cells. Apparently early alphabetaT-cell count recovery about two months after transplant reportedly relied on only several hundred rapidly expanded clones derived from non-depleted graft cells. In some patients, high TCRbeta diversity at day 60 was attributed to recipient T cells and intrathymic progenitors that had survived conditioning.

The treatment or condition tag for this specimen amounts to: allogeneic hematopoietic cell transplantation with graft depleted of TCRalphabeta T cells and CD19 B cells. Transplant recipients were children who received TCRalphabeta/CD19-depleted allogeneic hematopoietic cell grafts. In the case of this clonotype: What this receptor recognizes is not known. Base qualities are not provided; no much larger clone lies one nucleotide away.

The method was PCR. Sequencer: Illumina HiSeq 2500. Molecular barcoding was employed in the preparation of TCR libraries, with unique molecular identifiers being used to normalize TCRbeta repertoire quantification. The public reads were reprocessed in TCRdb via fastp at Q25 and MiXCR, keeping in-frame beta chains. Every CDR3 protein is listed once, alongside the most common genes and DNA of its rows. Present in this sample are 120,000 to 150,000 distinct CDR3 sequences, around 8.8% of which were seen just once. The ten largest clones represent roughly 20% of the sample. CDR1 and CDR2, looked up from the germline V gene, are SGHVS and FNYEAQ. V loses 5 bases of germline sequence and J loses 4 bases, and the interval between the two ends is 12 bases. Reading from cysteine to phenylalanine, the CDR3 counts 14 amino acids. The entry retains the CDR3 DNA only, 42 bases that are in frame from base 1.

The rearranged segments are TRBV7-6 and TRBJ2-1; the D gene remains uncertain. Sequencing used PBMCs, mostly from graft donor cells, obtained 180 days after TCRalphabeta/CD19-depleted stem cell transplant. The receptor was derived from a female patient between 2 and 15 years old who had a stem cell transplant for congenital amegakaryocytic thrombocytopenia, so the T cells may come from the graft donor. Read as DNA, the sequence is TGTGCCAGCAGCCCTTATGCCAAATACAATGAGCAGTTCTTC. Its coded protein is CASSPYAKYNEQFF. Extended through the reference TRBV7-6 and TRBJ2-1 proteins, this CDR3 yields the full variable domain: GAGVSQSPRYKVTKRGQDVALRCDPISGHVSLYWYRQALGQGPEFLTYFNYEAQQDKSGLPNDRFSAERPEGSISTLTIQRTEQRDSAMYRCASSPYAKYNEQFFGPGTRLTVL.